The 32 T cell receptor beta chains below were found in one sample sequenced in a study of beta chain features in type 1 diabetes. Study results and limitations: Within each of all four CD4+ subsets, Type 1 diabetes patients had TCRB CDR3s that were moderately but significantly shorter.

The isolated RNA, all of it, was reverse transcribed, so expressed TCRB transcripts were what got sequenced. TCRdb's table, derived via immunoSEQ multiplex PCR, lists solely in-frame clones and lacks some. This sample has about 360,000 clones; around 12% occur once, and the top ten carry about 0.01%. For these TCRs, the target antigens are not known. The sequencing input was naive CD4+ T cells from blood. The receptors originated from a woman younger than 35 with type 1 diabetes.

The table lists this clone with a few counts. The chain carries TRBV27 and TRBJ2-2, with D possibly matching TRBD1 (6 bases). Trimming pared 6 bases from V and 6 bases from J, leaving 17 bases between. The CDR3 covers 15 residues. Germline CDR1 and CDR2: MNHEY and SMNVEV (reference sequence). CDR3 nucleotide sequence: TGTGCCAGCAGCCGGGGCACAGGGCGGCCCGGGGAGCTGTTTTTT. Protein sequence: CASSRGTGRPGELFF.

In this sample, this clone turned up a few times. The chain is built from TRBV2 and TRBJ2-1, with D possibly TRBD1 on 6 matching bases. CDR3 length: 16 amino acids. Trimming pared 6 bases from V and 9 bases from J, leaving 24 bases between. Germline CDR1 and CDR2: SNHLY and FYNNEI. The chain's CDR3 is CASRKAVRQAEGEQFF. CDR3 DNA sequence: TGTGCCAGCAGAAAGGCCGTGAGACAGGCGGAAGGTGAGCAGTTCTTC.

This clone was detected only a few times. This rearrangement joins TRBV19 to TRBJ2-3; D uncertain. The CDR3 extends over 14 amino acids. Trimming stripped 0 bases from V and 8 bases from J, with 12 bases between. CDR1 and CDR2 (germline): LNHDA, SQIVND (reference sequence). CDR3 in DNA: TGTGCCAGTAGTATAGACAGACACCCGAGTACGCAGTATTTT. Protein sequence: CASSIDRHPSTQYF.

This clone has just a few counts. The chain uses TRBV4-3 and TRBJ2-7; 7 positions match TRBD1. CDR1 and CDR2 (germline): LGHNA, YSLEER. The CDR3 has 14 amino acids. After removal of 1 base from V and 2 bases from J, the junction contained 2 bases not matched to a gene. The CDR3 nucleotides are TGCGCCAGCAGCCAAGTAGGGACAGCCTACGAGCAGTACTTC. Protein: CASSQVGTAYEQYF.

V is TRBV6-5 and J is TRBJ2-5; TRBD2 aligns across 8 bases. Losses at the gene ends were 4 bases for V and 2 bases for J; bases not matched to a gene: 6. Germline lookup yields CDR1 MNHEY and CDR2 SVGAGI. The CDR3 has 15 amino acids. CDR3 DNA sequence: TGTGCCAGCAGTTCAGCGGGAGCGGGGCAAGAGACCCAGTACTTC. It specifies CASSSAGAGQETQYF.

This clone was observed a few times. The chain links TRBV29-1 to TRBJ1-2, with 7 bases matching TRBD1. CDR3 length: 12 amino acids. V trimming: 8 bases; J trimming: 4 bases; junction bases outside the gene matches: 7. Germline lookup yields CDR1 SQVTM and CDR2 ANQGSEA. The CDR3 nucleotides are TGCAGCCGCCTGGAGGGGGCCTATGGCTACACCTTC. Translating gives CSRLEGAYGYTF.

The chain is built from TRBV7-2 and TRBJ2-5, with 7 bases fitting TRBD2. The trim removed 6 bases at V and 4 bases at J, leaving 5 bases unmatched. Per the germline V gene, CDR1 is SGHTA and CDR2 is FQGNSA. The CDR3 spans 13 residues. The CDR3 sequence is CASRKAGVETQYF. The CDR3 DNA sequence: TGTGCCAGCAGAAAGGCGGGGGTAGAGACCCAGTACTTC.

This clone was found a few times. The sample contains more than one DNA sequence encoding this CDR3. This chain uses TRBV15 with TRBJ2-7, with D possibly TRBD1 on 6 matching bases. The CDR3 spans 13 residues. The V gene's germline CDR1 is LNHNV and CDR2 YYDKDF (reference sequence). The V end lost 3 bases, the J end lost 0 bases, and 6 bases lay between the germline ends. The CDR3 bases are TGTGCCACCAGCAGGGACAGCTCCTACGAGCAGTACTTC. Its protein is CATSRDSSYEQYF.

This clone appeared a few times. The chain employs TRBV4-3 and TRBJ1-2, with a tentative D call TRBD1 (6 bases). V lost 1 base to trimming and J lost 4 bases, with 7 bases between them. The CDR3 totals 13 residues. The germline V gene encodes CDR1 LGHNA and CDR2 YSLEER. DNA of the CDR3: TGCGCCAGCAGCCAAGCCAGGGGCTATGGCTACACCTTC. Amino acid sequence: CASSQARGYGYTF.

V usage is TRBV29-1 and J usage is TRBJ2-7; TRBD2 agrees at 12 bases. CDR1 SQVTM and CDR2 ANQGSEA come from the germline V gene. This CDR3 spans 14 amino acids. V shed 6 bases and J 1 base; nucleotides not matched to a gene: 4. Here the CDR3 reads CSVATSGGSYEQYF. CDR3 nucleotides: TGCAGCGTGGCGACTAGCGGGGGATCCTACGAGCAGTACTTC.

There are a few counts of this clone. The chain recombines TRBV19 with TRBJ2-7, with 8 bases aligning to TRBD2. The CDR3 sequence is 13 residues long. Trimming removed 5 bases from V and 4 bases from J; junction bases left unmatched: 4. Per the germline V gene, CDR1 is LNHDA and CDR2 is SQIVND (reference sequence). The CDR3 here is CASSPQRGYEQYF. The CDR3 DNA is TGTGCCAGTAGTCCCCAGCGGGGGTACGAGCAGTACTTC.

This clone is a singleton in its sample. This rearrangement joins TRBV7-9 to TRBJ2-1; 9 bases line up with TRBD2. This CDR3 comprises 16 residues. The V segment lost 5 bases and the J segment 6 bases; nucleotides outside the gene matches: 11. The germline V gene has CDR1 SEHNR and CDR2 FQNEAQ (reference sequence). For the CDR3, the DNA is TGTGCCAGCAGCCCGCGCCGCGGGAGGGGGTTCAATGAGCAGTTCTTC. As protein: CASSPRRGRGFNEQFF.

This clone occurred a few times. J is TRBJ2-7 and V is TRBV28, with D possibly TRBD2 on 6 matching bases. Deletions cut 3 bases from V and 5 bases from J, with 17 bases between. From germline, CDR1 is MDHEN and CDR2 SYDVKM. CDR3 length: 15 residues. The CDR3 coding sequence is TGTGCCAGCAGTTTGGACGGGAGTAGTGCCCACGAGCAGTACTTC. Translating gives CASSLDGSSAHEQYF.

CDR3 nucleotides: TGTGCCAGCAGCAATGGAGGATCCTACACCTTC. Translated: CASSNGGSYTF. The chain joins TRBV7-2 to TRBJ1-2; no clear D. The CDR3 totals 11 residues. Germline loops: CDR1 SGHTA, CDR2 FQGNSA. Trimming took off 5 bases at V and 10 bases at J, with 11 bases between the two ends.

This clone has more than one count but fewer than ten. For the CDR3, the DNA is TGCAGCGTTGCCAGGGAACGCAATGAGCAGTTCTTC. It translates to CSVARERNEQFF. The rearrangement uses TRBV29-1 and TRBJ2-1, with D tentatively TRBD1 (5 bases). Germline values: CDR1 SQVTM, CDR2 ANQGSEA. Trimming left V 4 bases short and J 6 bases short, with 10 bases between. The CDR3 length is 12 residues.

A few counts support this clone. The chain links TRBV5-1 to TRBJ1-2; D gene ambiguous. The V end was cut by 4 bases, the J end by 7 bases, with 11 bases between. Germline CDR1 is SGHRS and CDR2 is YFSETQ. CDR3 length: 12 amino acids. CDR3 sequence: CASSAGRGGYTF. CDR3 DNA sequence: TGCGCCAGCAGCGCAGGACGGGGTGGCTACACCTTC.

The rearrangement uses TRBV28 and TRBJ2-4; unclear D gene. Germline V lookup: CDR1 MDHEN, CDR2 SYDVKM. The CDR3 length is 14 residues. Trimming took 3 bases from V and 0 from J, leaving 6 bases between them. CDR3 sequence (DNA): TGTGCCAGCAGTTTTCCGGGAGCCAAAAACATTCAGTACTTC. Protein: CASSFPGAKNIQYF.

This clone was detected a few times. The chain links TRBV5-4 to TRBJ2-1, with 9 positions matching TRBD1. V lost 0 bases, J lost 3 bases, and 1 base stayed unmatched. The germline gives CDR1 SGHNT, CDR2 YYREEE (reference sequence). There are 15 residues in the CDR3. The CDR3 DNA sequence: TGTGCCAGCAGCTTGGAGGGACAGGGCTACAATGAGCAGTTCTTC. This translates into CASSLEGQGYNEQFF.

V usage is TRBV4-1 and J usage is TRBJ2-1; D might be TRBD2 (5 bases). Looked up from germline, CDR1 is MGHRA and CDR2 is YSYEKL. The CDR3 contains 17 residues. With 0 bases removed from V and 1 base from J, the gap between germline ends came to 13 bases. The DNA of the CDR3 is TGCGCCAGCAGCCAAGATCAGTCCAGCGGTTCCTACAATGAGCAGTTCTTC. Protein sequence: CASSQDQSSGSYNEQFF.

The V gene is TRBV9, the J gene TRBJ1-1; TRBD1 matches at 8 bases. V was pared by 4 bases and J by 2 bases, with 4 bases of the junction left unmatched. CDR3 length equals 14 residues. Germline values: CDR1 SGDLS, CDR2 YYNGEE. The CDR3 coding sequence is TGTGCCAGCAGCTTCGGACAGGGTAACACTGAAGCTTTCTTT. Amino acids: CASSFGQGNTEAFF. The variable domain in full, with the rest retrieved from reference TRBV9 and TRBJ1-1, is DSGVTQTPKHLITATGQRVTLRCSPRSGDLSVYWYQQSLDQGLQFLIQYYNGEERAKGNILERFSAQQFPDLHSELNLSSLELGDSALYFCASSFGQGNTEAFFGQGTRLTVV.

This chain connects TRBV25-1 to TRBJ1-4; D may be TRBD1 (6 bases). This CDR3 has 16 residues. CDR1 is MGHDK, CDR2 SYGVNS, per germline. V was cut by 4 bases and J by 5 bases, with 17 bases left in between. The CDR3 bases are TGTGCCAGCAGTGTGGCTCTAGGGGGTAGGAATGAAAAACTGTTTTTT. This translates into CASSVALGGRNEKLFF.

Note on this clone: At one end the junction does not follow the germline gene, possibly because of a read error. This chain uses TRBV29-1 with TRBJ2-7; TRBD2 matches at 7 bases. CDR1 and CDR2 (germline): SQVTM, ANQGSEA. The CDR3 is made up of 12 amino acids. CDR3 residues: CTAGTTPYEQYF. The CDR3 region has the DNA TGCACCGCGGGGACTACTCCCTATGAGCAGTACTTC.

The CDR3 DNA reads as TGTGCCAGCAGCCGAGGCGGTGGGGCCGATGAAAAACTGTTTTTT. Its protein product is CASSRGGGADEKLFF. The rearrangement joins TRBV9 to TRBJ1-4; tentatively, D is TRBD1 (5 bases). CDR1 is SGDLS, CDR2 YYNGEE, per germline. This CDR3 is 15 amino acids long. The ends were cut back, 4 bases at V and 6 bases at J, with 16 bases in the middle.

This clone was counted only a few times. V is TRBV5-1 and J is TRBJ2-7, with a weak D call TRBD2 (6 bases). Germline CDR1 SGHRS, CDR2 YFSETQ. The CDR3 sequence is 15 residues long. Trimming took 0 bases from V and 4 from J, leaving 14 bases between them. The chain's CDR3 is CASSLDGGSPYEQYF. The CDR3 DNA sequence: TGCGCCAGCAGCTTGGATGGAGGGAGTCCTTACGAGCAGTACTTC.

This clone was picked up a small number of times. J is TRBJ2-3 and V is TRBV7-3; D call uncertain. V was shortened by 0 bases and J by 5 bases, with 6 bases between the two germline ends. Per germline, CDR1 SGHTA and CDR2 FQGTGA. This CDR3 comprises 13 residues. The CDR3 sequence is CASSLTRGDTQYF. Written as DNA, the CDR3 is TGTGCCAGCAGCTTAACCCGCGGAGATACGCAGTATTTT.

This clone has only a few counts. V is TRBV7-9 and J is TRBJ2-7; possible D gene TRBD2, 5 bases. Trimming left V 5 bases short and J 6 bases short, with 23 bases between. CDR1 and CDR2 (germline): SEHNR, FQNEAQ (reference sequence). The CDR3 runs 16 residues. DNA of the CDR3: TGTGCCAGCAGCAGTGGAGGTGCCACCGTAGGGCGCGAGCAGTACTTC. Translated, it gives CASSSGGATVGREQYF.

This clone was found a few times. The chain couples TRBV14 to TRBJ2-1, with D tentatively TRBD1 (6 bases). The CDR3 covers 17 residues. Trimming cost V 4 bases and J 0 bases, with 16 bases left between them. Germline lookup yields CDR1 SGHDN and CDR2 FVKESK. CDR3 loop: CASSRDTGRSSYNEQFF. The CDR3 DNA sequence: TGTGCCAGCAGCCGTGACACAGGGCGCAGCTCCTACAATGAGCAGTTCTTC.

This clone was seen a handful of times. The chain combines TRBV7-9 with TRBJ1-5, with D unresolved. The V gene's germline CDR1 is SEHNR and CDR2 FQNEAQ (reference sequence). CDR3 length equals 17 residues. Trimming stripped 1 base from V and 0 bases from J, with 13 bases between. CDR3 DNA sequence: TGTGCCAGCAGCTTAGATGGTTCTACTAATAGCAATCAGCCCCAGCATTTT. Its translation is CASSLDGSTNSNQPQHF.

This chain uses TRBV7-2 with TRBJ2-5; 12 bases align to TRBD2. CDR3 size: 15 residues. V dropped 5 bases and J dropped 4; count of bases not matched to a gene: 5. Germline CDR1 reads SGHTA; CDR2 reads FQGNSA. CDR3 bases: TGTGCCAGCAGCCCGCTAGCGGGGGGGGTAGAGACCCAGTACTTC. Amino acids: CASSPLAGGVETQYF.

The rearrangement uses TRBV18 and TRBJ2-1; the D gene is possibly TRBD2 (5 bases). Germline CDR1 is KGHSH and CDR2 is LQKENI. Trimming took off 0 bases at V and 6 bases at J, with 12 bases between the two ends. The CDR3 is made up of 15 amino acids. The CDR3 sequence: CASSPPAGWGNEQFF. The CDR3, as DNA: TGTGCCAGCTCACCACCGGCGGGTTGGGGCAATGAGCAGTTCTTC. Looking up the rest from reference TRBV18 and TRBJ2-1 gives the full variable domain: NAGVMQNPRHLVRRRGQEARLRCSPMKGHSHVYWYRQLPEEGLKFMVYLQKENIIDESGMPKERFSAEFPKEGPSILRIQQVVRGDSAAYFCASSPPAGWGNEQFFGPGTRLTVL.

The rearrangement joins TRBV7-2 to TRBJ2-7, with D unresolved. This CDR3 has 11 residues. The germline V and J ends were trimmed by 6 bases and 2 bases, with 5 bases remaining between them. The germline V gene has CDR1 SGHTA and CDR2 FQGNSA. CDR3 DNA: TGTGCCAGCAGAACAGCCTACGAGCAGTACTTC. Encoded protein: CASRTAYEQYF.

In its sample, this clone was seen a few times. The chain carries TRBV29-1 and TRBJ2-2; D is undetermined. V was cut by 0 bases and J by 8 bases, with 7 bases left in between. This CDR3 has 12 amino acids. In germline, CDR1 is SQVTM, CDR2 ANQGSEA. CDR3 nucleotides: TGCAGCGTTGAAGAGTCTCAGGGGGAGCTGTTTTTT. This translates into CSVEESQGELFF.